The T cell receptor (beta chain) under discussion was sequenced for a study of CD8 T cells in Susac syndrome. Reverse transcription of roughly 0.5 to 1 ug RNA was carried out with random hexamers. TCRdb reanalysed the immunoSEQ multiplex PCR reads using MiXCR and keeps one entry per CDR3 protein. The profile covers 150,000 to 200,000 distinct CDR3 sequences, with 92% appearing a single time and 0.065% to 0.1% taken by the ten largest. Germline values: CDR1 DFQATT, CDR2 SNEGSKA (reference sequence). The CDR3 loop spans 15 amino acids. Trimming removed 1 base from V and 2 bases from J, with 12 bases in between.

This clonotype was obtained from a human donor in good health. V and J are TRBV20-1 and TRBJ1-5; TRBD1 might be the D (5 bases). Sequenced: CD4+ T cells from PBMCs. The CDR3 spells CSARVRGRGNQPQHF. Here the CDR3 DNA reads TGCAGTGCTAGAGTTAGGGGTAGAGGCAATCAGCCCCAGCATTTT.